Following are 22 T cell receptor beta chains from one sample sequenced in a study of PD-1 blockade in classical Hodgkin lymphoma. Each of the patients experienced relapse following autologous stem cell transplantation, and their brentuximab vedotin exposure differed. Sequenced by immunoSEQ multiplex PCR; TCRdb stores in-frame clones only, minus some. The table includes approximately 89,000 clones, 75% to 90% detected once. The material was peripheral blood mononuclear cells (PBMCs), obtained at baseline. These receptors were collected from a human donor with classical Hodgkin lymphoma.

The chain carries TRBV10-3 and TRBJ1-1, with TRBD1 as a possible D gene (6 bases). This CDR3 is built from 15 residues. V was trimmed by 3 bases and J by 0 bases, leaving 11 bases between them. Germline CDR1 ENHRY, CDR2 SYGVKD. The CDR3 reads CAISEEGGMNTEAFF. The CDR3 bases are TGTGCCATCAGTGAAGAGGGGGGGATGAACACTGAAGCTTTCTTT.

The chain has TRBV11-2 and TRBJ1-2; the D is unclear. The V end was cut by 2 bases, the J end by 5 bases, with 6 bases between. The CDR3 has 12 residues. Germline loops: CDR1 SGHAT, CDR2 FQNNGV. The CDR3 DNA sequence: TGTGCCAGCAGCTTACTCGAGTATGGCTACACCTTC. The encoded protein is CASSLLEYGYTF.

As DNA, the CDR3 is TGTGCCAGCAGTGTTAGCGGCAGCTCCTACAATGAGCAGTTCTTC. It specifies CASSVSGSSYNEQFF. V usage is TRBV6-1 and J usage is TRBJ2-1, with D possibly being TRBD2 (6 bases). The germline V gene has CDR1 MNHNS and CDR2 SASEGT. CDR3 size: 15 residues. V was trimmed by 4 bases and J by 0 bases, leaving 10 bases between them.

The chain employs TRBV5-1 and TRBJ2-1, with a possible D match to TRBD2 (6 bases). CDR1 is SGHRS, CDR2 YFSETQ, per germline. The CDR3 sequence is 16 residues long. The V gene lost 0 bases and the J gene lost 6 bases, with 16 bases spanning the gap. CDR3 in amino acids: CASSLAVSMGGNEQFF. CDR3 nucleotide sequence: TGCGCCAGCAGCTTGGCCGTCAGTATGGGAGGCAATGAGCAGTTCTTC.

This clone was detected only once. The chain is built from TRBV27 and TRBJ1-2; D not certain. V lost 8 bases to trimming and J lost 6 bases, with 25 bases between them. The CDR3 extends over 16 amino acids. Germline V lookup: CDR1 MNHEY, CDR2 SMNVEV (reference sequence). This CDR3 is CASSVYRTSNRDGYTF. In nucleotides, the CDR3 is TGTGCCAGCTCCGTTTATCGGACGAGTAATCGGGATGGCTACACCTTC.

The chain employs TRBV10-3 and TRBJ2-5; 7 bases are a match to TRBD1. Germline CDR1 is ENHRY and CDR2 is SYGVKD. The CDR3 consists of 15 residues. J was trimmed by 3 bases and V by 3 bases; bases with no gene match: 7. In DNA, the CDR3 is TGTGCCATCAGTGAAGGGGAGACAGGGAAAGAGACCCAGTACTTC. This gives the protein CAISEGETGKETQYF.

This chain connects TRBV5-6 to TRBJ1-2; no clear D. This CDR3 has 15 amino acids. Trimming took 4 bases from V and 4 from J, leaving 17 bases between them. Per the germline V gene, CDR1 is SGHDT and CDR2 is YYEEEE. The CDR3 DNA follows: TGTGCCAGCAGCACCGACCTGGGCGGAGCCTATGGCTACACCTTC. Its protein product is CASSTDLGGAYGYTF.

This clone showed up just a few times. The rearrangement links TRBV2 to TRBJ2-5, with TRBD1 matching over 9 bases. Germline CDR1 and CDR2: SNHLY and FYNNEI. The CDR3 has 14 amino acids. V lost 6 bases to trimming and J lost 5 bases; unmatched junction nucleotides: 7. CDR3 in DNA: TGTGCCAGCAGGATGACAGGGGGGGTGGAGACCCAGTACTTC. It encodes CASRMTGGVETQYF.

This chain joins TRBV6-5 and TRBJ2-7; perhaps TRBD2 as D (5 bases). Trimming pared 5 bases from V and 6 bases from J, leaving 14 bases between. The CDR3 runs to 13 residues. Germline V CDR1 and CDR2: MNHEY, SVGAGI. The CDR3 reads CASSRDYSGEQYF. The CDR3 coding sequence is TGTGCCAGCAGTCGAGACTACTCCGGCGAGCAGTACTTC.

The chain carries TRBV25-1 and TRBJ1-1; no reliable D call. Between the trimmed V and J ends, which lost 3 bases and 6 bases, there was a span of 17 bases. The CDR3 loop spans 15 amino acids. The germline V gene encodes CDR1 MGHDK and CDR2 SYGVNS. CDR3 residues: CASSDESRQTAEAFF. The CDR3 bases are TGTGCCAGCAGTGATGAGAGCCGGCAGACCGCTGAAGCTTTCTTT.

The chain links TRBV9 to TRBJ2-5, with D possibly TRBD1 on 6 matching bases. TRBJ2-7 matches the DNA end more closely, so the J call is doubtful. This CDR3 region has 15 residues. The germline gives CDR1 SGDLS, CDR2 YYNGEE. Written as DNA, the CDR3 is TGTGCCAGCAGCGGCGAGCGTACAGGGCCCTACGAGCAGTACTTC. Amino acid sequence: CASSGERTGPYEQYF.

The V and J genes are TRBV14 and TRBJ2-1; 12 positions agree with TRBD2. CDR1 is SGHDN, CDR2 FVKESK, per germline. V shed 4 bases and J 6 bases; nucleotides not matched to a gene: 10. The CDR3 length is 17 residues. As DNA, the CDR3 is TGTGCCAGCAGCCCACGACCGACTAGCGGGAGAGGCAATGAGCAGTTCTTC. Residues: CASSPRPTSGRGNEQFF.

This chain links TRBV19 with TRBJ1-5; no clear D gene. Trimming pared 7 bases from V and 1 base from J, leaving 8 bases between. Germline lookup yields CDR1 LNHDA and CDR2 SQIVND (reference sequence). This CDR3 has 13 residues. The DNA for the CDR3 is TGTGCCAGTAACGGACGGAGCAATCAGCCCCAGCATTTT. Amino acid sequence: CASNGRSNQPQHF.

The chain has TRBV18 and TRBJ2-5; the D gene is possibly TRBD1 (6 bases). CDR3 size: 13 residues. V gave up 6 bases and J gave up 2 bases, with 10 bases separating them. Per the germline V gene, CDR1 is KGHSH and CDR2 is LQKENI. The CDR3 is CASSRDRQETQYF. The CDR3 DNA reads TGTGCCAGCTCTCGAGACAGGCAAGAGACCCAGTACTTC.

V is TRBV9 and J is TRBJ1-1, with TRBD1 as a possible D gene (5 bases). The CDR3 runs to 15 residues. Germline CDR1 and CDR2: SGDLS and YYNGEE. The V and J ends lost 0 bases and 2 bases respectively, with 11 bases between them. As DNA, the CDR3 is TGTGCCAGCAGCGTAGGGCCAGGGTCCAACACTGAAGCTTTCTTT. This translates into CASSVGPGSNTEAFF.

V and J are TRBV9 and TRBJ1-2, with 12 bases that match TRBD1. The germline V gene encodes CDR1 SGDLS and CDR2 YYNGEE. CDR3 length equals 16 residues. J lost 2 bases, V lost 3 bases, and 5 bases had no gene match. This chain's CDR3 is CASSARDRGLNYGYTF. CDR3 DNA: TGTGCCAGCAGCGCTCGGGACAGGGGGCTCAACTATGGCTACACCTTC. Full variable domain (remainder filled in from reference TRBV9 and TRBJ1-2): DSGVTQTPKHLITATGQRVTLRCSPRSGDLSVYWYQQSLDQGLQFLIQYYNGEERAKGNILERFSAQQFPDLHSELNLSSLELGDSALYFCASSARDRGLNYGYTFGSGTRLTVV.

J is TRBJ2-7 and V is TRBV28, with TRBD2 as a possible D gene (5 bases). From germline, CDR1 is MDHEN and CDR2 SYDVKM. Trimming stripped 10 bases from V and 4 bases from J, with 5 bases between. The CDR3 has 9 amino acids. CDR3 in amino acids: CATGYEQYF. CDR3 in DNA: TGTGCCACGGGGTACGAGCAGTACTTC.

This clone showed up just once. The chain uses TRBV9 and TRBJ2-7, with 10 bases matching TRBD2. This CDR3 is built from 16 residues. Germline loops: CDR1 SGDLS, CDR2 YYNGEE. The trim removed 4 bases at V and 4 bases at J, leaving 11 bases unmatched. The CDR3 region has the DNA TGTGCCAGCAGCACCCGGCGTACTAGCGGGAAGTACGAGCAGTACTTC. This encodes CASSTRRTSGKYEQYF.

The chain recombines TRBV2 with TRBJ2-7; D gene unclear. Germline-derived CDR1 and CDR2 are SNHLY and FYNNEI. Trimming cost V 10 bases and J 0 bases, with 16 bases left between them. The CDR3 extends over 14 amino acids. The CDR3 spells CATRPSESSYEQYF. The CDR3 DNA reads TGTGCCACCCGCCCCTCTGAGAGCTCCTACGAGCAGTACTTC.

The J gene is TRBJ2-3, the V gene TRBV30; 7 positions match TRBD1. There are 12 residues in the CDR3. Germline V lookup: CDR1 GTSNPN, CDR2 SVGIG (reference sequence). J gave up 6 bases and V 4 bases, and 4 bases lay outside the gene matches. The CDR3, as DNA: TGTGCCTGGAACAGGGGATGGGATACGCAGTATTTT. Encoded protein: CAWNRGWDTQYF.

The rearrangement joins TRBV5-1 to TRBJ1-2, with no clear D. This CDR3 region has 13 residues. CDR1 and CDR2 (germline): SGHRS, YFSETQ. Trimming left V 6 bases short and J 2 bases short, with 11 bases between. CDR3 in DNA: TGCGCCAGCACAGAAGGACCCAACTATGGCTACACCTTC. This codes for CASTEGPNYGYTF.

This chain connects TRBV6-5 to TRBJ1-1, with D possibly being TRBD1 (5 bases). The germline gives CDR1 MNHEY, CDR2 SVGAGI. The V end lost 4 bases, the J end lost 3 bases, and 9 bases lay between the germline ends. CDR3 length: 13 amino acids. CDR3: CASSSAGYTEAFF. In DNA form, the CDR3 reads TGTGCCAGCAGTTCCGCAGGGTACACTGAAGCTTTCTTT.